Below are 25 T cell receptor beta chains sequenced from a single sample in a study of blood T cell repertoires in COVID-19. Repertoires were generated with immunoSEQ multiplex PCR, while TCRdb's copy carries only in-frame clones and drops some. The table has some 190,000 clones, approximately 90% seen once. The material sequenced was peripheral blood. These receptors originate from a man aged 25 to 40 with acute or convalescent COVID-19.

V usage is TRBV5-4 and J usage is TRBJ2-2, with 10 bases matching TRBD1. This CDR3 region has 16 residues. Germline CDR1 reads SGHNT; CDR2 reads YYREEE (reference sequence). Losses at the gene ends were 2 bases for V and 6 bases for J; bases not matched to a gene: 7. The CDR3 region is CASSFLGQGKAGELFF. The CDR3 DNA reads as TGTGCCAGCAGCTTCTTGGGACAGGGGAAAGCCGGGGAGCTGTTTTTT.

In its sample, this clone was seen once. V is TRBV3-1 (or the pseudogene TRBV3-2) and J is TRBJ2-7, with 7 bases aligning to TRBD1. CDR1 LGHDT and CDR2 YNNKEL come from the germline V gene (reference sequence). With 4 bases clipped from V and 3 bases from J, the junction kept 9 bases outside the gene matches. The CDR3 has 15 amino acids. The DNA for the CDR3 is TGTGCCAGCAGCCTTCAAGGACAGGAATTCTACGAGCAGTACTTC. This gives the protein CASSLQGQEFYEQYF.

The V call is TRBV6-5, the J call TRBJ1-4; D is unclear. There are 14 residues in the CDR3. The germline V gene encodes CDR1 MNHEY and CDR2 SVGAGI. V dropped 6 bases and J dropped 7 bases, with 15 bases sitting between them. CDR3 region: CASRSALYSEKLFF. The CDR3 nucleotides are TGTGCCAGCAGGAGTGCTCTCTATAGTGAAAAACTGTTTTTT.

The chain combines TRBV19 with TRBJ1-4, with a possible D match to TRBD1 (6 bases). Trimming cost V 6 bases and J 7 bases, with 15 bases left between them. Germline V CDR1 and CDR2: LNHDA, SQIVND (reference sequence). This CDR3 has 14 residues. The DNA for the CDR3 is TGTGCCAGTAGCCCTCGCGGGGGCGTTGAAAAACTGTTTTTT. It codes for CASSPRGGVEKLFF.

A remark on this clone: Other DNA sequences from this sample encode an identical CDR3 as well. The rearrangement uses TRBV30 and TRBJ1-2; unclear D gene. The V gene's germline CDR1 is GTSNPN and CDR2 SVGIG (reference sequence). CDR3 size: 13 residues. V gave up 2 bases and J gave up 2 bases, with 9 bases separating them. Written as DNA, the CDR3 is TGTGCCTGGAGTCTCGGGATAAACTATGGCTACACCTTC. It yields the protein CAWSLGINYGYTF. Variable domain in full (rest from reference TRBV30 and TRBJ1-2): SQTIHQWPATLVQPVGSPLSLECTVEGTSNPNLYWYRQAAGRGLQLLFYSVGIGQISSEVPQNLSASRPQDRQFILSSKKLLLSDSGFYLCAWSLGINYGYTFGSGTRLTVV.

This chain joins TRBV12-3 or TRBV12-4 and TRBJ2-1; 14 positions match TRBD2. The V segment lost 10 bases and the J segment 9 bases; nucleotides outside the gene matches: 5. This CDR3 is 13 amino acids long. The CDR3 sequence: CANRLAGGAEQFF. Written as DNA, the CDR3 is TGTGCCAACCGACTAGCGGGGGGGGCTGAGCAGTTCTTC.

V gene TRBV11-3 combines with J gene TRBJ1-6; 9 bases are shared with TRBD1. The junction had 6 bases not matched to a gene; V was cut back by 1 base and J by 2 bases. The CDR3 has 18 residues. In germline, CDR1 is SGHNT, CDR2 YENEEA. The CDR3 protein is CASSLARDRAAYNSPLHF. The CDR3 DNA is TGTGCCAGCAGCTTAGCCCGGGACAGGGCCGCCTATAATTCACCCCTCCACTTT.

This sequence joins TRBV5-1 and TRBJ2-1; D not resolved. The CDR3 length is 14 residues. Germline V CDR1 and CDR2: SGHRS, YFSETQ. The V and J ends lost 7 bases and 1 base respectively, with 12 bases between them. The CDR3 sequence is CASRPSDSYNEQFF. CDR3 coding DNA: TGCGCCAGCCGTCCTAGTGATTCCTACAATGAGCAGTTCTTC.

The chain carries TRBV19 and TRBJ1-2; no clear D gene. The length of the CDR3 is 15 residues. Germline V lookup: CDR1 LNHDA, CDR2 SQIVND (reference sequence). V lost 6 bases and J 0 bases, leaving 14 bases between the germline ends. DNA for the CDR3: TGTGCCAGTAGGCCGACATCCCGATCTAACTATGGCTACACCTTC. This gives the protein CASRPTSRSNYGYTF.

The J gene is TRBJ1-3, the V gene TRBV6-6, with D uncertain. The ends were cut back, 2 bases at V and 2 bases at J, with 7 bases in the middle. CDR3 length: 14 residues. From germline, CDR1 is MNHNY and CDR2 SVGAGI (reference sequence). The chain's CDR3 is CASSYVGAGNTIYF. DNA for the CDR3: TGTGCCAGCAGTTACGTCGGGGCTGGAAACACCATATATTTT.

This chain links TRBV5-1 with TRBJ2-3; TRBD2 might be the D (5 bases). The V gene's germline CDR1 is SGHRS and CDR2 YFSETQ. V was cut by 3 bases and J by 0 bases, with 11 bases left in between. The CDR3 is 15 residues long. CDR3 bases: TGCGCCAGCAGCTCAAGCGGCCTTAGCACAGATACGCAGTATTTT. This translates into CASSSSGLSTDTQYF.

The chain uses TRBV30 and TRBJ2-7, with D perhaps TRBD2 (6 bases). The CDR3 is made up of 13 amino acids. Germline V gives CDR1 GTSNPN, CDR2 SVGIG (reference sequence). Trimming took off 3 bases at V and 1 base at J, with 10 bases between the two ends. The CDR3 nucleotides are TGTGCCTGGAGCAGCGGGCGGTCCTACGAGCAGTACTTC. Translating gives CAWSSGRSYEQYF.

The rearrangement links TRBV5-1 to TRBJ2-3, with 12 bases lining up with TRBD2. V lost 4 bases to trimming and J lost 2 bases; unmatched junction nucleotides: 5. The CDR3 spans 16 residues. Germline V gene lookup returns CDR1 SGHRS and CDR2 YFSETQ. DNA for the CDR3: TGCGCCAGCAGCCCGACTAGCGGGGGAAACACAGATACGCAGTATTTT. Translating it yields CASSPTSGGNTDTQYF.

The chain links TRBV5-1 to TRBJ2-3, with D unclear. This CDR3 spans 15 amino acids. V was cut by 0 bases and J by 2 bases, with 10 bases left in between. Looked up from germline, CDR1 is SGHRS and CDR2 is YFSETQ. CDR3 protein: CASSLVGRVTDTQYF. CDR3 coding DNA: TGCGCCAGCAGCTTGGTGGGCCGCGTCACAGATACGCAGTATTTT.

In this sample, this clone turned up once. J is TRBJ1-1 and V is TRBV28, with 9 bases fitting TRBD1. Unmatched junction bases numbered 5, after V lost 9 bases and J lost 0 bases. Per germline, CDR1 MDHEN and CDR2 SYDVKM. This CDR3 contains 14 residues. This chain's CDR3 is CASKTGGMNTEAFF. The CDR3 DNA reads as TGTGCCAGTAAGACAGGGGGGATGAACACTGAAGCTTTCTTT.

The chain is built from TRBV28 and TRBJ2-2; TRBD1 matches at 11 bases. CDR1 is MDHEN and CDR2 is SYDVKM in the germline V gene. V shed 5 bases and J 6 bases; nucleotides not matched to a gene: 8. The CDR3 is 16 amino acids. Written as DNA, the CDR3 is TGTGCCAGCAGTCCTGGACAGGGGGCCGGCGCCGGGGAGCTGTTTTTT. Amino acids: CASSPGQGAGAGELFF.

The gene calls are TRBV7-9 and TRBJ1-4; possibly TRBD1 for D (6 bases). Looked up from germline, CDR1 is SEHNR and CDR2 is FQNEAQ (reference sequence). The CDR3 spans 17 residues. V shed 3 bases and J shed 0 bases, with 14 bases lying between them. The chain's CDR3 is CASSLWRGQATNEKLFF. DNA of the CDR3: TGTGCCAGCAGCTTGTGGCGGGGGCAAGCAACTAATGAAAAACTGTTTTTT.

In regard to this clone: The sample has other DNA sequences that encode this CDR3 too. V and J are TRBV5-4 and TRBJ1-2; tentatively, D is TRBD1 (6 bases). V lost 5 bases to trimming and J lost 7 bases, with 15 bases between them. This CDR3 is built from 13 residues. Germline V gene lookup returns CDR1 SGHNT and CDR2 YYREEE (reference sequence). CDR3 loop: CASSTRQAGGYTF. The CDR3 nucleotides read TGTGCCAGCAGTACCCGACAGGCGGGTGGCTACACCTTC.

This clone was counted once. This chain connects TRBV27 to TRBJ2-7; D may be TRBD2 (6 bases). Germline V gene lookup returns CDR1 MNHEY and CDR2 SMNVEV (reference sequence). V lost 0 bases and J 6 bases, leaving 18 bases between the germline ends. The CDR3 sequence is 16 residues long. The CDR3 bases are TGTGCCAGCAGTTTATCGGTGTGGGGGGAGACCCTCGAGCAGTACTTC. It yields the protein CASSLSVWGETLEQYF.

This clone showed up just once. The V and J genes are TRBV21-1 and TRBJ2-7; no DNA check was done on the table's D call, TRBD2. TRBV21-1 is classified as a pseudogene. The CDR3 is 10 residues long. This CDR3 reads CASACYEQYF. The CDR3 DNA reads as TGTGCCAGCGCGTGCTACGAGCAGTACTTC.

The chain has TRBV2 and TRBJ2-1; tentative D call: TRBD1 (5 bases). Looked up from germline, CDR1 is SNHLY and CDR2 is FYNNEI. Trimming left V 6 bases short and J 0 bases short, with 9 bases between. The CDR3 extends over 14 amino acids. The CDR3 nucleotides read TGTGCCAGCAGAAGGGGTAGCTCCTACAATGAGCAGTTCTTC. Its translation: CASRRGSSYNEQFF.

The rearrangement joins TRBV6-5 to TRBJ1-5; 7 nucleotides agree with TRBD1. With V trimmed by 6 bases and J by 4 bases, 6 bases remained unmatched. Per the germline V gene, CDR1 is MNHEY and CDR2 is SVGAGI. There are 14 residues in the CDR3. CDR3 bases: TGTGCCAGCAGGATAGACAGGGAGAATCAGCCCCAGCATTTT. Amino acid sequence: CASRIDRENQPQHF.

The chain joins TRBV2 to TRBJ1-4, with D maybe TRBD1 (5 bases). The CDR3 spans 14 residues. In germline, CDR1 is SNHLY, CDR2 FYNNEI. The V and J ends lost 6 bases and 0 bases respectively, with 8 bases between them. The CDR3 sequence: CASRTVATNEKLFF. The CDR3 DNA sequence: TGTGCCAGCAGGACAGTTGCAACTAATGAAAAACTGTTTTTT.

V is TRBV16 and J is TRBJ1-1, with a possible D match to TRBD1 (6 bases). The V gene's germline CDR1 is KGHSY and CDR2 FQNENV. The CDR3 totals 14 residues. The V end lost 4 bases, the J end lost 4 bases, and 13 bases lay between the germline ends. CDR3 DNA: TGTGCCAGCAGCCGCAGGGGTGGGGGCACTGAAGCTTTCTTT. Amino acids: CASSRRGGGTEAFF.

This clone was counted once. V and J are TRBV28 and TRBJ2-7; 8 bases map to TRBD1. CDR1 is MDHEN, CDR2 SYDVKM, per germline. There are 17 residues in the CDR3. The ends lost 0 bases at V and 0 bases at J; junction bases unmatched: 7. This CDR3 is CASSLWGQVTSSYEQYF. The CDR3 nucleotides are TGTGCCAGCAGTTTATGGGGACAGGTGACCAGCTCCTACGAGCAGTACTTC.